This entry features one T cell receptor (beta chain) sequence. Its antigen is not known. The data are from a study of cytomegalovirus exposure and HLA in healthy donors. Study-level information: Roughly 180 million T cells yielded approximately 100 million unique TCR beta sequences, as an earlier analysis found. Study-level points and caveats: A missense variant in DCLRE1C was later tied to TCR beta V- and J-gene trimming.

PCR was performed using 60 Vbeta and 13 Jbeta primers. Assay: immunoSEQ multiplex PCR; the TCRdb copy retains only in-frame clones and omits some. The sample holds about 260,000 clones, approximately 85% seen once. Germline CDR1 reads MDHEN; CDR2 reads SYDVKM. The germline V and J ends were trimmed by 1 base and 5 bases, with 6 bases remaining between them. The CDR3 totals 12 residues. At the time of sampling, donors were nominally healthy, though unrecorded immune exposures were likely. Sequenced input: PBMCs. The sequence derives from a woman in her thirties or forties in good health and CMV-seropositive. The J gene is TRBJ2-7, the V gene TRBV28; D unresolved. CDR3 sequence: CASSLFRDEQYF. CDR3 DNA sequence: TGTGCCAGCAGTTTATTTCGGGACGAGCAGTACTTC.